This T cell receptor (beta chain) was recovered during a study of identical twins. Germline V CDR1 and CDR2: SEHNR, FQNEAQ (reference sequence). Deletions cut 4 bases from V and 0 bases from J, with 15 bases between. The CDR3 runs to 16 residues. This clonotype was seen more than once but under ten times. With template switching, a universal primer site was added, and the cDNA carried unique molecular identifiers. Each CDR3 protein gets one entry after TCRdb re-called the 5' RACE reads with MiXCR. The table has approximately 220,000 distinct CDR3 sequences, less than 9.5% seen once. The chain carries TRBV7-9 and TRBJ1-1, with D tentatively TRBD1 (5 bases). This clonotype was obtained from a woman between 18 and 29 years old in good health. Sequencing input: memory (CD45RO+) T cells sorted from blood. CDR3 in DNA: TGTGCCAGCAGCTATGGGGGTAGTACAATGAACACTGAAGCTTTCTTT. Translated, it gives CASSYGGSTMNTEAFF.